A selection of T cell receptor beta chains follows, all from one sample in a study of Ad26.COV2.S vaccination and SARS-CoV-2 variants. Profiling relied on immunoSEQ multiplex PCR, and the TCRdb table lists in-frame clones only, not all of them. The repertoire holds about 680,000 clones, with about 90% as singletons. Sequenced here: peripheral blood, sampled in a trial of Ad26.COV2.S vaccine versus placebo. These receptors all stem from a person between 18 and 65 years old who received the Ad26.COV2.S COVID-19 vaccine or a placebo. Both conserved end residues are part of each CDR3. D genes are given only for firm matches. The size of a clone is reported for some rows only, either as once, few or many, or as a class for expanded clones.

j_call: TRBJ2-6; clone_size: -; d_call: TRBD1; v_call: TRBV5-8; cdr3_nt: TGTGCCAGCAGCACCCCCGGGACAGCTGGGGCCAACGTCCTGACTTTC; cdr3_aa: CASSTPGTAGANVLTF
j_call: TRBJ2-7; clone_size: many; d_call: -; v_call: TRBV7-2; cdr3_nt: TGTGCCAGCAGCCCCGGGGCCGGACGGGCCTACGAGCAGTACTTC; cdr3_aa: CASSPGAGRAYEQYF
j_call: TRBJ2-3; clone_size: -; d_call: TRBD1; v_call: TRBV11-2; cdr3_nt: TGTGCCAGCAGCTTAGGATCCGGGACAGGGCCAGATACGCAGTATTTT; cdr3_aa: CASSLGSGTGPDTQYF
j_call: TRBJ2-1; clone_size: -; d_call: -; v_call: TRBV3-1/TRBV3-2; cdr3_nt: TGTGCCAGCAGCAGGGGGGAGGTTGCCTACAATGAGCAGTTCTTC; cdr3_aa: CASSRGEVAYNEQFF
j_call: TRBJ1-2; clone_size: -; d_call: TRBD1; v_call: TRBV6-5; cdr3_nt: TGTGCCAGCACACCGGGACAGGGACGTGGCTACACCTTC; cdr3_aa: CASTPGQGRGYTF
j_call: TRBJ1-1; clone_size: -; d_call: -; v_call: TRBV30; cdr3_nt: TGTGCCTGGAGTGGCCGGGGGGGATCGGACACTGAAGCTTTCTTT; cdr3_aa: CAWSGRGGSDTEAFF
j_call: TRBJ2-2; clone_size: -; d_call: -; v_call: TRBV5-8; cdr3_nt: TGTGCCAGCAGCTTTAGTGGGCTGTCAACCGGGGAGCTGTTTTTT; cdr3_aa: CASSFSGLSTGELFF
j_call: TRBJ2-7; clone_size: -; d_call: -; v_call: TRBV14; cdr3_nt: TGTGCCAGCAGCCAAGATCTAGGAGCCTACGAGCAGTACTTC; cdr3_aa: CASSQDLGAYEQYF
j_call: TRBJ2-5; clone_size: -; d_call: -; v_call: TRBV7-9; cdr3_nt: TGTGCCAGCAGCCTCATGAGAGGGACCCAGTACTTC; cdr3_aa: CASSLMRGTQYF
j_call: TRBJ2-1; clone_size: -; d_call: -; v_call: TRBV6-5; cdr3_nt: TGTGCCAGCAGTTACGCGGACAGATTCTCCTACAATGAGCAGTTCTTC; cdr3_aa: CASSYADRFSYNEQFF
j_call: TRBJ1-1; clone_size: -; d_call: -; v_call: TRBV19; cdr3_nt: TGTGCCAGTAGTCAGGGCTTCGGCACTGAAGCTTTCTTT; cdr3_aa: CASSQGFGTEAFF
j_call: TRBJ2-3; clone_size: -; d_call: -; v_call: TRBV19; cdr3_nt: TGTGCCAGTAGTATAGAGGGGATGTTCACAGATACGCAGTATTTT; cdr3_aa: CASSIEGMFTDTQYF
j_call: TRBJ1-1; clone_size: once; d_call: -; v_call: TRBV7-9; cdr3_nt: TGTGCCAGCAGCCGGACTGACGGGGAAGCTTTCTTT; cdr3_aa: CASSRTDGEAFF
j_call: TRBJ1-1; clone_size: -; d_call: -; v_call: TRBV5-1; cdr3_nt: TGCGCCAGCAGCTTGGATGGGACTGAAGCTTTCTTT; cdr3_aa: CASSLDGTEAFF
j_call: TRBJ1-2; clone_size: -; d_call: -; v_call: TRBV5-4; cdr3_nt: TGTGCCAGCAGCTTTACCGGGGGGGGTTCGTATGGCTACACCTTC; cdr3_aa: CASSFTGGGSYGYTF
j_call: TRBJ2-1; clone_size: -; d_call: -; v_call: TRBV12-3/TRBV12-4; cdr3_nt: TGTGCCAGCAGTTTCCGGGCTCCGAATGAGCAGTTCTTC; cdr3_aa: CASSFRAPNEQFF
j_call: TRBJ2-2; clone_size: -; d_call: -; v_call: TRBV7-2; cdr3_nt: TGTGCCAGCAACCTCGGGACACAGAACACCGGGGAGCTGTTTTTT; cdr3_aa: CASNLGTQNTGELFF
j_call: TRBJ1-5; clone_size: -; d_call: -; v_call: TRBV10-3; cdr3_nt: TGTGCCATCAGGGGTTATAGCAATCAGCCCCAGCATTTT; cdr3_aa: CAIRGYSNQPQHF
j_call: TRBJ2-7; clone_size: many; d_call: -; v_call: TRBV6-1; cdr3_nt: TGTGCCAGCAGTGAAGCGCCGGGTGAGCAGTACTTC; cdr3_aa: CASSEAPGEQYF
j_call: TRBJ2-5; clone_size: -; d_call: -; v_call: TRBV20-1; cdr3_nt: TGCAGTGCTAGCACAGGGGAGACCCAGTACTTC; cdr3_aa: CSASTGETQYF
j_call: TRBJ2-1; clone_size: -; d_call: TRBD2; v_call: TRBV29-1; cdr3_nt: TGCAGCACGGTGAGCGGGAGAGATAGCTCCTACAATGAGCAGTTCTTC; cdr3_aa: CSTVSGRDSSYNEQFF
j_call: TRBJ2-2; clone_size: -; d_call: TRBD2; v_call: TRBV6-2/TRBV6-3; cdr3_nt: TGTGCCAGCAGTTATCCCGAGCGGGGACCTACCGGGGAGCTGTTTTTT; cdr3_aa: CASSYPERGPTGELFF
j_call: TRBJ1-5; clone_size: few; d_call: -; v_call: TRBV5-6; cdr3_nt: TGTGCCAGCAGCCTCGGACAGAGCAATCAGCCCCAGCATTTT; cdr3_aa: CASSLGQSNQPQHF
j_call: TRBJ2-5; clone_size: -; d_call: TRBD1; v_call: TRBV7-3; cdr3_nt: TGTGCCAGCAGCCTACAGGGGGCCTTGGAAGAGACCCAGTACTTC; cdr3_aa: CASSLQGALEETQYF
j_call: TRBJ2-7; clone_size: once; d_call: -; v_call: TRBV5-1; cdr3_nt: TGCGCCAGCAGCTTGGTTCCGGAGGGCCGGTACGAGCAGTACTTC; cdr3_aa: CASSLVPEGRYEQYF
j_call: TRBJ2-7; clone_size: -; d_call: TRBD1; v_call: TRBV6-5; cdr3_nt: TGTGCCAGCAGTTACACCCGGGACAGTACATACGAGCAGTACTTC; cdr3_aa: CASSYTRDSTYEQYF
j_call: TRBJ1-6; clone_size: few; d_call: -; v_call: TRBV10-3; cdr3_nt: TGTGCCATCAGTGTTGGGGGGGGGAGTGGTAATTCACCCCTCCACTTT; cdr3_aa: CAISVGGGSGNSPLHF
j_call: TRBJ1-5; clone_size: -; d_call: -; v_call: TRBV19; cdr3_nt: TGTGCCAGTAGTATAGGGAGTACGAATCAGCCCCAGCATTTT; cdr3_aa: CASSIGSTNQPQHF
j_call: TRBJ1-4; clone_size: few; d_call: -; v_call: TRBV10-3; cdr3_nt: TGTGCCATCAGCGTTACAGGGTCAACTAATGAAAAACTGTTTTTT; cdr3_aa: CAISVTGSTNEKLFF
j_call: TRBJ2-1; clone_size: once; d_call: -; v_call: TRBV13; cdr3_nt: TGTGCCAGCAGCTTAGGTAGTTTAGCGGCCTCCAATGAGCAGTTCTTC; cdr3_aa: CASSLGSLAASNEQFF
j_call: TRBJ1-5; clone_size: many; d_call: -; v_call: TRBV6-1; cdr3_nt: TGTGCCAGCAGTGAACCAGTAGAGGGCAATCAGCCCCAGCATTTT; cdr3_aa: CASSEPVEGNQPQHF
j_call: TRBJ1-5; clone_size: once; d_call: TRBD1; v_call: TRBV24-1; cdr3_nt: TGTGCCACCCAGGGGGGCCTCAATCAGCCCCAGCATTTT; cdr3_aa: CATQGGLNQPQHF
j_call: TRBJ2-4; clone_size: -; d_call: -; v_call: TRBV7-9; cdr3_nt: TGTGCCAGCTTCACCCCCGGAGGCATTCAGTACTTC; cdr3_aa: CASFTPGGIQYF
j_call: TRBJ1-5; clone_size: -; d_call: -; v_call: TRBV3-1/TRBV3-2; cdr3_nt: TGTGCCAGCAGCCAGGGGATTAATCAGCCCCAGCATTTT; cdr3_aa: CASSQGINQPQHF
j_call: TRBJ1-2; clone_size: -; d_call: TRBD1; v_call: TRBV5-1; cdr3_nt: TGCGCCAGCAGCTTAGGACAGGCAACCACCTTC; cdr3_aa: CASSLGQATTF
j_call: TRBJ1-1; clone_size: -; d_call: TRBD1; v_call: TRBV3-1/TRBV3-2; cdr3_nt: TGTGCCAGCAGCCAAGGCCAGGACAGGGGGTCGAACACTGAAGCTTTCTTT; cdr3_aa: CASSQGQDRGSNTEAFF
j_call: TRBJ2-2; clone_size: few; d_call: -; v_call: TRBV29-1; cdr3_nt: TGCAGCGGGAGGGAGAACACCGGGGAGCTGTTTTTT; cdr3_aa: CSGRENTGELFF
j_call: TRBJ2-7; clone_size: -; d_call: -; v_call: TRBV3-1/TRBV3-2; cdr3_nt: TGTGCCAGCAGCCTTAAGGCGGGGAGTTTCTACGAGCAGTACTTC; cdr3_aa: CASSLKAGSFYEQYF
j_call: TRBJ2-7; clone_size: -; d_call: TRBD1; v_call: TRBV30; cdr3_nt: TGTGCCTGGAGTGTAGGACAGGGGGCGTCCGAGCAGTACTTC; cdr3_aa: CAWSVGQGASEQYF
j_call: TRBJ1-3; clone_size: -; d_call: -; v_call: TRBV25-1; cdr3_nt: TGTGCCAGCAGTGAGGCCGCAGGAAACACCATATATTTT; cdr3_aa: CASSEAAGNTIYF
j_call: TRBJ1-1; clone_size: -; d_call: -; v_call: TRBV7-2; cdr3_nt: TGTGCCAGCAGACTTACAGGGACCACTGAAGCTTTCTTT; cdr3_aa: CASRLTGTTEAFF
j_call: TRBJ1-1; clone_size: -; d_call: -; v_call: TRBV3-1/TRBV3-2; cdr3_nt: TGTGCCAGCAGCCAAACACCAACAGGGAAGAGTAAAGCTTTCTTT; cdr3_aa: CASSQTPTGKSKAFF
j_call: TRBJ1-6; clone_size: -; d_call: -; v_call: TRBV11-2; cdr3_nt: TGTGCCAGCAGCTTAGACTTGCAGGGCTTTGGTTCACCCCTCCACTTT; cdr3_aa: CASSLDLQGFGSPLHF
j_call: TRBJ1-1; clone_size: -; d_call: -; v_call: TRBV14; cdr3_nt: TGTGCCAGCAGCCTTGGGGGGCGCTCCCCTGAAGCTTTCTTT; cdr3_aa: CASSLGGRSPEAFF
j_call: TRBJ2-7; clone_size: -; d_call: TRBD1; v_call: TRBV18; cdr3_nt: TGTGCCAGCTCACCGGGACAGAGATACGAGCAGTACTTC; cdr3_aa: CASSPGQRYEQYF
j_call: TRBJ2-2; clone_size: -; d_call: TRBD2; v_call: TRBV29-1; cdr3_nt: TGCAGCGTTGCCAGAGCGGGAGGCGGCACCGGGGAGCTGTTTTTT; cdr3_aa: CSVARAGGGTGELFF
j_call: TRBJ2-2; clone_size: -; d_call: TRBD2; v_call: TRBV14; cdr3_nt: TGTGCCAGCAGTACCGGGGGAGGGGCTCGGACCGGGGAGCTGTTTTTT; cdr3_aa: CASSTGGGARTGELFF
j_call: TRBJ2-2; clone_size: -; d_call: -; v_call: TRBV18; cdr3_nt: TGTGCCAGCTCACCATCACAGGGCTTGTCCGGGGAGCTGTTTTTT; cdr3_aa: CASSPSQGLSGELFF
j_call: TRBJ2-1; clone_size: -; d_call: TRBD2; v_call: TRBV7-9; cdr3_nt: TGTGCCAGCAGCCGTTCGGGGGGGCTATCGGATGAGCAGTTCTTC; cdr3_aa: CASSRSGGLSDEQFF
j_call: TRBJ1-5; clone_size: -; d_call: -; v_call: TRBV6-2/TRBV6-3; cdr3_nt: TGTGCCAGCAGTTACCGAGGGGGGGCCGGGCATTTT; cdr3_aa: CASSYRGGAGHF
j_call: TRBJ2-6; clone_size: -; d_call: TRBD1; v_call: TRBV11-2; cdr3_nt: TGTGCCAGCAGCCTTCAGGGGGACGGACCCGCTTCTGGGGCCAACGTCCTGACTTTC; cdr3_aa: CASSLQGDGPASGANVLTF
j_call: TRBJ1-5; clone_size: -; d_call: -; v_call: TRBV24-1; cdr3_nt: TGTGCCACCAGTGATCCGGCAGGGGCAGGGGATCAGCCCCAGCATTTT; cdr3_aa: CATSDPAGAGDQPQHF
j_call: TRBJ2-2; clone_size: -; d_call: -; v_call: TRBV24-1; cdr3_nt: TGTGCCACCAGCCCTTCCGGCAGCCGTAACACCGGGGAGCTGTTTTTT; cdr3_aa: CATSPSGSRNTGELFF
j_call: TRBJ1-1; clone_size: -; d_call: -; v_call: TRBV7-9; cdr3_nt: TGTGCCAGCAGCTTAGCAGGGACTGAAGCTTTCTTT; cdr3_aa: CASSLAGTEAFF
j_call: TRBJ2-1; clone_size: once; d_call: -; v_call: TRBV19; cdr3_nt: TGTGCCAGTAGTATTGGCGAGACAGAGCAGTTCTTC; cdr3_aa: CASSIGETEQFF
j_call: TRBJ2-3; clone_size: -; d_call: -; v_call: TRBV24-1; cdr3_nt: TGTGCCACCCGGGACGGGGCGACAGATACGCAGTATTTT; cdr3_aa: CATRDGATDTQYF
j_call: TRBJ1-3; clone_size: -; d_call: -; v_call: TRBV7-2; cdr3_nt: TGTGCCAGCAGCTCTAGACGGAGATCTTCTGGAAACACCATATATTTT; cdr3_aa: CASSSRRRSSGNTIYF
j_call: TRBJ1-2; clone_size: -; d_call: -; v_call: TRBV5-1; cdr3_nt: TGCGCCAGCAGCTTGGGGGATCAGGAGTGGAGCCCCATCTATGGCTACACCTTC; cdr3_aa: CASSLGDQEWSPIYGYTF